This TCR beta chain was recovered during a study of blood T cells in healthy people across ages. Together with a sample-barcoded 5' primer, a J-beta primer mix was included in a second PCR lasting roughly 6 to 12 cycles. TCRdb re-analysed the 5' RACE reads in MiXCR, keeping a single row per CDR3 protein. The data contain 630,000 or so distinct CDR3 sequences, approximately 30% of them singletons. Per-sample PBMC isolation yielded at least 6 million cells. V lost 0 bases and J lost 2, with 13 bases in between. This CDR3 comprises 17 residues. The germline gives CDR1 LGHNA, CDR2 YNFKEQ. This chain joins TRBV4-2 and TRBJ2-2, with a tentative D call TRBD1 (5 bases). The clonotype was recovered from a woman older than 75 in good health. Specimen: blood. CDR3 residues: CASSQEWTPLNTGELFF. The DNA of the CDR3 is TGTGCCAGCAGCCAAGAGTGGACACCCTTAAACACCGGGGAGCTGTTTTTT.